This TCR beta chain was obtained from a study of radiotherapy plus CTLA-4 blockade in lung cancer. In the study overall: Objective responses were seen in about a sixth of patients, disease control in 25% to 35%. Whole-study results and caveats: Interferon-beta, together with early blood T cell clone dynamics, reportedly best predicted response.

To note about this clone: Its target is unknown.

Focal radiation and CTLA-4 blockade (ipilimumab) were tested in chemo-refractory metastatic non-small-cell lung cancer patients. Clones were read by immunoSEQ multiplex PCR, and TCRdb kept only the in-frame ones, dropping some. The sample records 55,000 to 80,000 clones, approximately 75% being singletons. V lost 4 bases and J 4 bases, leaving 19 bases between the germline ends. Germline CDR1 and CDR2: MGHRA and YSYEKL. CDR3 length: 16 residues. The receptor was derived from a human donor with non-small cell lung cancer who had a complete response to radiotherapy plus ipilimumab. The chain uses TRBV4-1 and TRBJ1-2, with D possibly matching TRBD1 (6 bases). Here the sequenced sample was peripheral blood, taken from a patient treated with radiotherapy plus ipilimumab. CDR3 in amino acids: CASSPPQGAGVYGYTF. The CDR3 DNA reads TGCGCCAGCAGCCCCCCACAGGGCGCTGGTGTCTATGGCTACACCTTC.